Below, 27 T cell receptor beta chains from the same sample are listed, as sequenced in a study of T cells after yellow fever vaccination. From the 5' RACE reads, TCRdb called clonotypes with MiXCR, one entry per CDR3 protein. The table has nearly 550,000 distinct CDR3 sequences, 15% to 20% seen once; the top ten hold around an eighth. The sequences come from PBMCs, collected 15 days after the yellow fever booster vaccination. These receptors came from a man aged 25 to 40 who received the YFV17D yellow fever vaccine.

This clonotype showed up just a few times. The DNA of the CDR3 is TGCAGCAAATCAGACGGGCTAGCGGGAGATACGCAGTATTTT. Translated, it gives CSKSDGLAGDTQYF. The chain is built from TRBV29-1 and TRBJ2-3, with 8 bases matching TRBD2. V dropped 8 bases and J dropped 5; count of bases not matched to a gene: 12. The CDR3 has 14 amino acids. The V gene's germline CDR1 is SQVTM and CDR2 ANQGSEA.

This clonotype was observed a few times. The genes are TRBV4-3 and TRBJ2-7, with 7 positions matching TRBD1. The CDR3 runs to 15 residues. V lost 3 bases, J lost 0 bases, and 5 bases stayed unmatched. Germline V gives CDR1 LGHNA, CDR2 YSLEER. In nucleotides, the CDR3 is TGCGCCAGCAGCCAGTTGGGACAGAGCTCCTACGAGCAGTACTTC. Encoded protein: CASSQLGQSSYEQYF.

This clonotype was observed a single time. J is TRBJ2-3 and V is TRBV24-1; 11 bases match TRBD2. The J segment lost 5 bases and the V segment lost 5 bases, leaving 5 bases of the junction unmatched. The CDR3 loop spans 15 amino acids. The germline CDR1 and CDR2 sequences are KGHDR and SFDVKD. The CDR3 bases are TGTGCCACCAGTGCACTAGCGGGAGAGAAAGATACGCAGTATTTT. This translates into CATSALAGEKDTQYF.

V usage is TRBV7-9 and J usage is TRBJ1-1; D perhaps matches TRBD1 (5 bases). This CDR3 comprises 14 residues. Germline CDR1 is SEHNR and CDR2 is FQNEAQ (reference sequence). V was trimmed by 4 bases and J by 5 bases, leaving 14 bases between them. CDR3 in DNA: TGTGCCAGCAGCTCGCAGGGTTTCCGGACTGAAGCTTTCTTT. Translating gives CASSSQGFRTEAFF.

The chain is built from TRBV3-1 and TRBJ1-4; TRBD1 matches at 10 bases. Germline values: CDR1 LGHDT, CDR2 YNNKEL (reference sequence). CDR3 length: 14 amino acids. With 4 bases clipped from V and 10 bases from J, the junction kept 6 bases outside the gene matches. The CDR3 reads CASSLGQGETKLFF. The DNA of the CDR3 is TGTGCCAGCAGCCTTGGACAGGGGGAGACAAAACTGTTTTTT.

This chain joins TRBV24-1 and TRBJ2-1, with 8 nucleotides matching TRBD2. The V segment lost 5 bases and the J segment 7 bases; nucleotides outside the gene matches: 6. CDR1 KGHDR and CDR2 SFDVKD come from the germline V gene. The CDR3 is 14 residues long. CDR3: CATSGAGGVNEQFF. The CDR3 DNA reads as TGTGCCACCAGTGGGGCGGGAGGCGTGAATGAGCAGTTCTTC.

The chain joins TRBV14 to TRBJ2-3; D may be TRBD2 (6 bases). V was clipped by 5 bases and J by 1 base, with 10 bases between them. CDR1 SGHDN and CDR2 FVKESK come from the germline V gene. CDR3 length: 14 amino acids. CDR3 nucleotide sequence: TGTGCCAGCAGCGTGGACTATGGCACAGATACGCAGTATTTT. The encoded protein is CASSVDYGTDTQYF.

This chain connects TRBV7-8 to TRBJ2-7; TRBD1 is a possible D gene (6 bases). The CDR3 covers 14 residues. Germline V CDR1 and CDR2: SGHVS, FQNEAQ. V was cut by 2 bases and J by 5 bases, with 13 bases left in between. CDR3 sequence (DNA): TGTGCCAGCAGCTTATTTGCCCAGGGGAACGAGCAGTACTTC. Its translation: CASSLFAQGNEQYF.

The chain couples TRBV11-2 to TRBJ2-1; 8 bases align to TRBD2. This CDR3 is built from 15 residues. Germline loops: CDR1 SGHAT, CDR2 FQNNGV. The ends lost 10 bases at V and 0 bases at J; junction bases unmatched: 8. This CDR3 reads CATKESGSSYNEQFF. CDR3 nucleotide sequence: TGTGCCACTAAAGAAAGCGGGAGCTCCTACAATGAGCAGTTCTTC.

J is TRBJ2-1 and V is TRBV20-1, with TRBD2 matching over 7 bases. Trimming took 1 base from V and 7 from J; bases not matched to a gene: 10. Germline assignment: CDR1 DFQATT and CDR2 SNEGSKA (reference sequence). The CDR3 sequence is 15 residues long. The CDR3 loop reads CSARVWGGFSNEQFF. CDR3 in DNA: TGCAGTGCTAGAGTTTGGGGGGGGTTTTCGAATGAGCAGTTCTTC.

J is TRBJ1-6 and V is TRBV20-1; no definite D call. The germline CDR1 and CDR2 sequences are DFQATT and SNEGSKA (reference sequence). The CDR3 runs to 12 residues. The ends were cut back, 2 bases at V and 10 bases at J, with 9 bases in the middle. CDR3 in amino acids: CSARFQDSPLHF. DNA for the CDR3: TGCAGTGCTAGATTTCAGGACTCACCCCTCCACTTT.

The chain is built from TRBV20-1 and TRBJ2-4; D may match TRBD1 or TRBD2 (5 bases each). CDR3 length equals 17 residues. V was cut by 5 bases and J by 1 base, with 21 bases left in between. Germline V gene lookup returns CDR1 DFQATT and CDR2 SNEGSKA (reference sequence). CDR3 residues: CSALFGAGGLAKNIQYF. As DNA, the CDR3 is TGCAGTGCTCTTTTCGGGGCAGGAGGCTTGGCCAAAAACATTCAGTACTTC.

There are a few counts of this clonotype. The chain employs TRBV6-2 or TRBV6-3 and TRBJ2-1; 12 bases fit TRBD2. Germline V CDR1 and CDR2: MNHEY, SVGEGT. The junction had 5 bases not matched to a gene; V was cut back by 4 bases and J by 1 base. The CDR3 has 17 residues. The CDR3 reads CASSLRTSGTSYNEQFF. The CDR3 coding sequence is TGTGCCAGCAGTTTGCGGACTAGCGGGACTTCCTACAATGAGCAGTTCTTC.

V usage is TRBV12-3 or TRBV12-4 and J usage is TRBJ2-7; perhaps TRBD2 as D (6 bases). With 10 bases removed from V and 2 bases from J, the gap between germline ends came to 15 bases. This CDR3 spans 13 amino acids. The CDR3 bases are TGTGCCACAGAGCGACTAGAGACCTACGAGCAGTACTTC. It specifies CATERLETYEQYF.

The V gene is TRBV18, the J gene TRBJ2-4; D tentatively fits TRBD1 or TRBD2 (5 bases each). CDR3 length: 18 amino acids. Trimming took off 0 bases at V and 8 bases at J, with 23 bases between the two ends. The germline CDR1 and CDR2 sequences are KGHSH and LQKENI. CDR3: CASSPPGPGHPLGDIQYF. In DNA form, the CDR3 reads TGTGCCAGCTCACCACCGGGCCCGGGGCACCCGTTGGGGGACATTCAGTACTTC.

In its sample, this clonotype was seen once. The chain couples TRBV7-6 to TRBJ2-5; D possibly corresponds to TRBD2 (7 bases). V lost 4 bases to trimming and J lost 4 bases, with 16 bases between them. CDR3 size: 15 residues. Germline loops: CDR1 SGHVS, CDR2 FNYEAQ. In DNA, the CDR3 is TGTGCCAGCAGCTCGGGGGGCGGCCCTGCAGAGACCCAGTACTTC. Translation: CASSSGGGPAETQYF.

Worth noting for this clonotype: Being one base from a much bigger clone, this may be a read error. This sequence joins TRBV5-5 and TRBJ2-3, with TRBD1 as a possible D gene (5 bases). The germline V gene has CDR1 SGHKS and CDR2 YYEKEE (reference sequence). The V gene lost 3 bases and the J gene lost 7 bases, with 9 bases spanning the gap. The CDR3 is 12 amino acids. The CDR3: CASSWGAYTQYF. CDR3 sequence (DNA): TGTGCCAGCAGCTGGGGCGCATATACGCAGTATTTT.

The V call is TRBV12-3 or TRBV12-4, the J call TRBJ2-7, with D possibly being TRBD2 (5 bases). The CDR3 is 17 amino acids. Trimming removed 6 bases at V and 1 base at J, with 22 bases between. The CDR3 here is CASRPPKGTSGSYEQYF. The CDR3 DNA reads TGTGCCAGCAGACCCCCTAAGGGAACATCGGGGTCCTACGAGCAGTACTTC.

This rearrangement joins TRBV3-1 to TRBJ2-5; 7 bases align to TRBD2. The junction had 11 bases not matched to a gene; V was cut back by 0 bases and J by 1 base. Germline-derived CDR1 and CDR2 are LGHDT and YNNKEL (reference sequence). CDR3 length: 18 residues. Written as DNA, the CDR3 is TGTGCCAGCAGCCAAGATCGACGTAGGGCTAGCGGCCAAGAGACCCAGTACTTC. This sequence encodes CASSQDRRRASGQETQYF.

This clonotype was picked up a small number of times. This chain joins TRBV12-3 or TRBV12-4 and TRBJ1-5; the D gene is possibly TRBD1 (5 bases). Trimming pared 3 bases from V and 7 bases from J, leaving 10 bases between. There are 13 residues in the CDR3. This chain's CDR3 is CASSLGVAQPQHF. The CDR3 bases are TGTGCCAGCAGTTTGGGGGTCGCGCAGCCCCAGCATTTT.

The CDR3 DNA is TGTGCCAGCAACTTCAGGGGGCCTCAAGAGACCCAGTACTTC. It yields the protein CASNFRGPQETQYF. This chain joins TRBV28 and TRBJ2-5, with 8 bases matching TRBD1. The V segment lost 7 bases and the J segment 2 bases; nucleotides outside the gene matches: 6. CDR3 length: 14 residues. Germline V gene data show CDR1 as MDHEN and CDR2 as SYDVKM.

The chain has TRBV14 and TRBJ2-3; 7 bases fit TRBD1. The CDR3 totals 18 residues. In germline, CDR1 is SGHDN, CDR2 FVKESK. The junction had 13 bases not matched to a gene; V was cut back by 4 bases and J by 0 bases. The CDR3 is CASSPRGKGARSTDTQYF. The CDR3 DNA sequence: TGTGCCAGCAGCCCAAGAGGAAAGGGGGCACGTAGCACAGATACGCAGTATTTT. Variable domain in full (rest from reference TRBV14 and TRBJ2-3): EAGVTQFPSHSVIEKGQTVTLRCDPISGHDNLYWYRRVMGKEIKFLLHFVKESKQDESGMPNNRFLAERTGGTYSTLKVQPAELEDSGVYFCASSPRGKGARSTDTQYFGPGTRLTVL.

This clonotype was seen a few times. The rearrangement joins TRBV7-9 to TRBJ2-1; D gene uncertain. The CDR3 is 15 amino acids. Germline V lookup: CDR1 SEHNR, CDR2 FQNEAQ (reference sequence). V lost 7 bases to trimming and J lost 0 bases, with 13 bases between them. The CDR3 DNA follows: TGTGCCAGCACCGAAACTACGGGCTCCTACAATGAGCAGTTCTTC. Protein sequence: CASTETTGSYNEQFF.

This clonotype occurred a few times. The chain couples TRBV20-1 to TRBJ2-6; no firm D call. V lost 6 bases and J lost 2, with 14 bases in between. The CDR3 loop spans 15 amino acids. In germline, CDR1 is DFQATT, CDR2 SNEGSKA (reference sequence). CDR3 in amino acids: CSAVGKGPGANVLTF. CDR3 sequence (DNA): TGCAGTGCCGTTGGGAAGGGTCCTGGGGCCAACGTCCTGACTTTC.

The V gene is TRBV12-3 or TRBV12-4, the J gene TRBJ2-2; D uncertain. V lost 7 bases to trimming and J lost 5 bases, with 14 bases between them. The CDR3 totals 14 residues. CDR3: CASTLGSRTGELFF. CDR3 coding DNA: TGTGCCAGCACCTTGGGTAGCCGTACCGGGGAGCTGTTTTTT.

This clonotype was counted between two and nine times. The V gene is TRBV12-3 or TRBV12-4, the J gene TRBJ2-5; D is uncertain. V was shortened by 3 bases and J by 2 bases, with 10 bases between the two germline ends. The CDR3 sequence is 14 residues long. CDR3 sequence: CASSFSRGQETQYF. The DNA for the CDR3 is TGTGCCAGCAGTTTTTCCCGCGGACAAGAGACCCAGTACTTC.

V is TRBV15 and J is TRBJ2-1, with D perhaps matching TRBD2 (5 bases). This CDR3 is built from 14 residues. Trimming removed 0 bases at V and 14 bases at J, with 17 bases between. The V gene's germline CDR1 is LNHNV and CDR2 YYDKDF (reference sequence). CDR3 coding DNA: TGTGCCACCAGCAGAGATCTCGGGCCTCGGGATGAGTTCTTC. It specifies CATSRDLGPRDEFF.